The 28 T cell receptor beta chains given below trace back to one sample, sequenced in a study of blood T cells in healthy people across ages. A second PCR of roughly 6 to 12 cycles used a sample-barcoded 5' primer and a J-beta primer mix. TCRdb re-analysed the 5' RACE reads in MiXCR, keeping a single row per CDR3 protein. Among roughly 1.6 million distinct CDR3 sequences listed, 34% were seen once. Sequencing used blood. All receptors derive from a woman under 40 in good health.

This clonotype was counted only a few times. A junction end diverges from the germline sequence, so it may reflect a read error. The gene calls are TRBV25-1 and TRBJ2-5, with 9 bases identical to TRBD1. The CDR3 consists of 17 residues. The germline V gene has CDR1 MGHDK and CDR2 SYGVNS. CDR3 sequence: CASSDPTGRGQGEAQYF. DNA of the CDR3: TGTGCCAGCAGTGACCCAACGGGACGGGGACAGGGAGAGGCCCAGTACTTC.

This clonotype has more than one count but fewer than ten. The junction does not match germline at one end; this may be a read error. The rearrangement links TRBV29-1 to TRBJ1-2, with D tentatively TRBD1 (5 bases). CDR1 and CDR2 (germline): SQVTM, ANQGSEA. CDR3 length equals 11 residues. For the CDR3, the DNA is TGCTCGGGGGGGGGTGACTATGGCCACACCTTC. Protein product: CSGGGDYGHTF.

This clonotype was seen ten or more times. This chain links TRBV10-3 with TRBJ2-5; D not certain. Germline CDR1 ENHRY, CDR2 SYGVKD. This CDR3 region has 14 residues. Trimming left V 2 bases short and J 2 bases short, with 9 bases between. For the CDR3, the DNA is TGTGCCATCAGTGAGGGCAGAGTTCAAGAGACCCAGTACTTC. Amino acid sequence: CAISEGRVQETQYF.

The chain employs TRBV30 and TRBJ2-3; TRBD2 might be the D (5 bases). Trimming shortened V by 7 bases and J by 5 bases, and 22 bases separated the two germline ends. The germline gives CDR1 GTSNPN, CDR2 SVGIG (reference sequence). The CDR3 contains 15 residues. CDR3 DNA: TGTGCCTTCTCCCTTGGACTCAAAACGGGAGATACGCAGTATTTT. As protein: CAFSLGLKTGDTQYF.

This clonotype was counted ten times or more. CDR3 in amino acids: CASSQLISPQGRVLNLFSYEQYF. The DNA for the CDR3 is TGCGCCAGCAGCCAATTAATTTCTCCCCAGGGGAGGGTCTTAAACCTCTTCTCCTACGAGCAGTACTTC. The rearrangement links TRBV4-1 to TRBJ2-7; possibly TRBD2 for D (7 bases). Germline V CDR1 and CDR2: MGHRA, YSYEKL. This CDR3 has 23 residues. Between the trimmed V and J ends, which lost 2 bases and 0 bases, there was a span of 35 bases.

The chain links TRBV6-2 or TRBV6-3 to TRBJ2-7; TRBD2 agrees at 15 bases. V dropped 5 bases and J dropped 7; count of bases not matched to a gene: 15. Germline loops: CDR1 MNHEY, CDR2 SVGEGT. The CDR3 sequence is 18 residues long. CDR3 nucleotides: TGTGCCAGCAGTCTTAGGACTAGCGGGAGGGCCAAGGATGCGGAGCAGTACTTC. Residues: CASSLRTSGRAKDAEQYF.

This clonotype was found a few times. The chain has TRBV20-1 and TRBJ2-5; the D is unclear. The germline V and J ends were trimmed by 1 base and 3 bases, with 9 bases remaining between them. From germline, CDR1 is DFQATT and CDR2 SNEGSKA (reference sequence). The CDR3 covers 13 residues. The CDR3 is CSARGQVKETQYF. The CDR3 coding sequence is TGCAGTGCTAGAGGGCAGGTCAAAGAGACCCAGTACTTC.

The chain has TRBV7-9 and TRBJ1-6; TRBD1 is a possible D gene (5 bases). Germline V lookup: CDR1 SEHNR, CDR2 FQNEAQ (reference sequence). CDR3 size: 17 residues. The V end was cut by 4 bases, the J end by 6 bases, with 19 bases between. Here the CDR3 reads CASSYNYGQGTNSPLHF. CDR3 nucleotides: TGTGCCAGCAGCTATAATTACGGGCAGGGCACTAATTCACCCCTCCACTTT.

J is TRBJ2-1 and V is TRBV9; 9 bases match TRBD2. Germline CDR1 and CDR2: SGDLS and YYNGEE. This CDR3 spans 16 amino acids. V dropped 0 bases and J dropped 5; count of bases not matched to a gene: 6. The CDR3 sequence: CASSVAPTSGNNEQFF. CDR3 bases: TGTGCCAGCAGCGTAGCCCCGACTAGCGGAAACAATGAGCAGTTCTTC. The whole variable domain, filled in from reference TRBV9 and TRBJ2-1, reads DSGVTQTPKHLITATGQRVTLRCSPRSGDLSVYWYQQSLDQGLQFLIQYYNGEERAKGNILERFSAQQFPDLHSELNLSSLELGDSALYFCASSVAPTSGNNEQFFGPGTRLTVL.

The chain recombines TRBV21-1 with TRBJ1-5. TRBV21-1 has pseudogene status. The CDR3 covers 16 residues. CDR3 residues: CASSKVGLEGNQPQHF. As DNA, the CDR3 is TGTGCCAGCAGCAAAGTTGGTTTGGAGGGGAATCAGCCCCAGCATTTT.

The sample holds a few counts of this clonotype. This may be a read error, as it is one base from a much larger clone. This rearrangement joins TRBV29-1 to TRBJ2-1; D may match TRBD1 or TRBD2 (5 bases each). In germline, CDR1 is SQVTM, CDR2 ANQGSEA. The CDR3 length is 13 residues. The chain's CDR3 is CSGDLADNNGQFF. In nucleotides, the CDR3 is TGCAGCGGGGACCTAGCCGACAACAATGGGCAGTTCTTC.

This clonotype was recorded at least ten times. The chain uses TRBV6-6 and TRBJ1-2; 8 positions agree with TRBD1. The germline V gene has CDR1 MNHNY and CDR2 SVGAGI (reference sequence). This CDR3 is 13 amino acids long. The V segment lost 8 bases and the J segment 4 bases; nucleotides outside the gene matches: 6. This CDR3 reads CASQDRVFYGYTF. The CDR3 nucleotides are TGTGCCAGCCAGGACAGGGTGTTCTATGGCTACACCTTC.

This sequence joins TRBV15 and TRBJ2-1; 15 bases fit TRBD2. The J segment lost 0 bases and the V segment lost 1 base, leaving 13 bases of the junction unmatched. This CDR3 is 22 amino acids long. CDR1 is LNHNV, CDR2 YYDKDF, per germline (reference sequence). CDR3 sequence reads: CATSRGYHPGLAGGHSYNEQFF. As DNA, the CDR3 is TGTGCCACCAGCAGAGGTTACCATCCGGGACTAGCGGGAGGACACTCCTACAATGAGCAGTTCTTC.

V is TRBV3-1 and J is TRBJ1-2, with D hard to call. The CDR3 extends over 13 amino acids. The germline CDR1 and CDR2 sequences are LGHDT and YNNKEL (reference sequence). V lost 1 base, J lost 6 bases, and 9 bases lay in between. The CDR3 DNA follows: TGTGCCAGCAGCCAAGTTAGCAGCCATGGCTACACCTTC. Protein product: CASSQVSSHGYTF.

The rearrangement uses TRBV24-1 and TRBJ2-3; TRBD1 agrees at 10 bases. In germline, CDR1 is KGHDR, CDR2 SFDVKD. CDR3 length: 16 residues. J lost 3 bases, V lost 6 bases, and 8 bases had no gene match. CDR3 in amino acids: CATSHRGTGDTDTQYF. The CDR3 DNA sequence: TGTGCCACCAGTCATCGAGGGACAGGGGATACAGATACGCAGTATTTT.

On this clonotype itself: A read error may account for a junction end that differs from germline. The genes are TRBV2 and TRBJ2-5; D may be TRBD1 or TRBD2 (5 bases each). Germline loops: CDR1 SNHLY, CDR2 FYNNEI. The CDR3 consists of 13 residues. The CDR3 sequence: CASSGDGQETRYF. The CDR3 DNA is TGTGCCAGCAGTGGGGACGGCCAAGAGACCCGGTACTTC.

The J gene is TRBJ1-1, the V gene TRBV7-9; D call uncertain. The germline V gene encodes CDR1 SEHNR and CDR2 FQNEAQ (reference sequence). V was clipped by 6 bases and J by 3 bases, with 23 bases between them. The CDR3 spans 17 residues. In nucleotides, the CDR3 is TGTGCCAGCAGTTCCGTGTCGACGCCCTATCGGGACACTGAAGCTTTCTTT. The encoded protein is CASSSVSTPYRDTEAFF.

This clonotype was detected once. Compared with germline, one end of the junction differs, possibly owing to a read error. The rearrangement uses TRBV4-2 and TRBJ2-1; a possible D gene is TRBD1 (6 bases). The CDR3 totals 17 residues. CDR1 is LGHNA and CDR2 is YNFKEQ in the germline V gene. The CDR3, as DNA: TGTACCAGCAGCCAGATTTCCCCGGGACACCTTTACAATGAGCAGTTCTTC. As protein: CTSSQISPGHLYNEQFF.

This clonotype has more than one count but fewer than ten. The V and J genes are TRBV20-1 and TRBJ2-3, with D uncertain. Trimming pared 0 bases from V and 0 bases from J, leaving 7 bases between. CDR1 is DFQATT, CDR2 SNEGSKA, per germline (reference sequence). This CDR3 region has 14 residues. The CDR3: CSARDPSSTDTQYF. The CDR3 DNA sequence: TGCAGTGCTAGAGATCCCTCCAGCACAGATACGCAGTATTTT.

This clonotype appeared many times. J is TRBJ2-7 and V is TRBV29-1; maybe TRBD2 (5 bases). CDR1 and CDR2 (germline): SQVTM, ANQGSEA. Trimming took off 7 bases at V and 0 bases at J, with 13 bases between the two ends. CDR3 length equals 13 residues. In nucleotides, the CDR3 is TGCAGCGGGGCCACGGGGAGCTCCTACGAGCAGTACTTC. Protein: CSGATGSSYEQYF.

The rearrangement joins TRBV12-3 or TRBV12-4 to TRBJ1-1; D perhaps matches TRBD1 (5 bases). This CDR3 region has 14 residues. V was clipped by 4 bases and J by 0 bases, with 9 bases between them. The CDR3 protein is CASSSRVLNTEAFF. The CDR3 DNA sequence: TGTGCCAGCAGTTCCAGGGTCCTGAACACTGAAGCTTTCTTT.

The sample holds many counts of this clonotype. The chain carries TRBV10-3 and TRBJ2-3; TRBD2 matches at 9 bases. The CDR3 covers 14 residues. The V gene's germline CDR1 is ENHRY and CDR2 SYGVKD. V lost 11 bases to trimming and J lost 2 bases; unmatched junction nucleotides: 8. CDR3 residues: CAASTSGDTDTQYF. CDR3 DNA sequence: TGTGCCGCGTCGACTAGCGGAGACACAGATACGCAGTATTTT.

The chain joins TRBV4-1 to TRBJ1-2; D unclear. Germline V gene data show CDR1 as MGHRA and CDR2 as YSYEKL. With 1 base removed from V and 7 bases from J, the gap between germline ends came to 13 bases. This CDR3 has 14 residues. The CDR3 protein is CASSQGYGVAGYTF. The DNA for the CDR3 is TGCGCCAGCAGCCAAGGGTACGGGGTGGCTGGCTACACCTTC.

The chain employs TRBV11-3 and TRBJ2-2; unclear D gene. This CDR3 is 12 amino acids long. Germline CDR1 reads SGHNT; CDR2 reads YENEEA. Deletions cut 7 bases from V and 6 bases from J, with 9 bases between. The CDR3 nucleotides read TGTGCCAGCAATGGAGTGTCCGGGGAGCTGTTTTTT. Encoded protein: CASNGVSGELFF. Drawing the rest from reference TRBV11-3 and TRBJ2-2, the complete variable domain is EAGVVQSPRYKIIEKKQPVAFWCNPISGHNTLYWYLQNLGQGPELLIRYENEEAVDDSQLPKDRFSAERLKGVDSTLKIQPAELGDSAVYLCASNGVSGELFFGEGSRLTVL.

The table lists this clonotype with a few counts. The chain links TRBV6-6 to TRBJ2-7, with a tentative D call TRBD1 (6 bases). Germline assignment: CDR1 MNHNY and CDR2 SVGAGI (reference sequence). CDR3 length equals 14 residues. The V gene lost 2 bases and the J gene lost 5 bases, with 13 bases spanning the gap. CDR3 in amino acids: CASSYEQGSHEQYF. The CDR3 DNA reads as TGTGCCAGCAGTTACGAACAGGGTAGCCACGAGCAGTACTTC.

The rearrangement joins TRBV11-2 to TRBJ2-1; D may be TRBD1 (6 bases). From germline, CDR1 is SGHAT and CDR2 FQNNGV. Trimming left V 0 bases short and J 10 bases short, with 13 bases between. The CDR3 sequence is 14 residues long. CDR3 in amino acids: CASSLEGLGAEQFF. The CDR3 nucleotides are TGTGCCAGCAGCTTAGAGGGGTTGGGGGCCGAGCAGTTCTTC. Based on the CDR3 plus reference TRBV11-2 and TRBJ2-1, the full variable domain is EAGVAQSPRYKIIEKRQSVAFWCNPISGHATLYWYQQILGQGPKLLIQFQNNGVVDDSQLPKDRFSAERLKGVDSTLKIQPAKLEDSAVYLCASSLEGLGAEQFFGPGTRLTVL.

This clonotype was detected a few times. The chain carries TRBV20-1 and TRBJ2-3; tentatively, D is TRBD1 (5 bases). CDR1 is DFQATT, CDR2 SNEGSKA, per germline (reference sequence). The CDR3 runs to 12 residues. The V gene lost 6 bases and the J gene lost 2 bases, with 9 bases spanning the gap. The CDR3 protein is CSAWTTTDTQYF. The CDR3 DNA sequence: TGCAGTGCGTGGACAACCACAGATACGCAGTATTTT.

This clonotype showed up just a few times. This chain links TRBV6-1 with TRBJ2-5; D remains ambiguous. CDR1 and CDR2 (germline): MNHNS, SASEGT. CDR3 length: 10 residues. V lost 10 bases to trimming and J lost 7 bases, with 10 bases between them. The chain's CDR3 is CATMWGTQYF. CDR3 sequence (DNA): TGTGCCACCATGTGGGGGACCCAGTACTTC.